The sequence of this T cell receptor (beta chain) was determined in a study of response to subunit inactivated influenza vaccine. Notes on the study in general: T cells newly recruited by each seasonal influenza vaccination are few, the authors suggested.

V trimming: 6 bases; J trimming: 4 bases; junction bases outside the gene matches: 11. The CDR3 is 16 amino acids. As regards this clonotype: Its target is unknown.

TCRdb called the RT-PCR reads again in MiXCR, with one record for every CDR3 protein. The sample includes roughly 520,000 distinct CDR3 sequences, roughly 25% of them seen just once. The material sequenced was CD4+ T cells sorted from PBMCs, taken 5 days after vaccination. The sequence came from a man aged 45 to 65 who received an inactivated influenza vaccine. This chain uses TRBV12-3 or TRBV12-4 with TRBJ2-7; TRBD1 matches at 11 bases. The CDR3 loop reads CASSWGTGQGAYEQYF. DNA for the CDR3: TGTGCCAGCAGCTGGGGAACCGGACAGGGGGCGTACGAGCAGTACTTC.